This TCR beta chain is from a study of T cells in Graves' hyperthyroidism and ophthalmopathy. This clonotype was counted ten times or more. Ophthalmopathy in the patients scored at least 3 on Clinical Activity Score and at least 4 on NOSPECS grade, lasting under 3 months. RNA transcripts provided the source from which TCR beta CDR3 regions were amplified. The HTBI primer set served for first-round RT-PCR of the TCR CDR3. TCRdb redid the calling of the multiplex PCR reads with MiXCR, one entry per CDR3 protein. The sample holds approximately 58,000 distinct CDR3 sequences, about 50% seen once. The source is a woman aged 25 to 39 with Graves' ophthalmopathy. The sequencing input was blood.

CDR3 sequence: CASSYSSLTVSYEQYF. The CDR3 DNA follows: TGTGCCAGCAGTTACTCGAGTTTGACAGTCTCCTACGAGCAGTACTTC. The chain couples TRBV6-5 to TRBJ2-7; TRBD1 might be the D (5 bases). The CDR3 spans 16 residues. Germline V gene data show CDR1 as MNHEY and CDR2 as SVGAGI. V lost 0 bases and J 0 bases, leaving 12 bases between the germline ends.